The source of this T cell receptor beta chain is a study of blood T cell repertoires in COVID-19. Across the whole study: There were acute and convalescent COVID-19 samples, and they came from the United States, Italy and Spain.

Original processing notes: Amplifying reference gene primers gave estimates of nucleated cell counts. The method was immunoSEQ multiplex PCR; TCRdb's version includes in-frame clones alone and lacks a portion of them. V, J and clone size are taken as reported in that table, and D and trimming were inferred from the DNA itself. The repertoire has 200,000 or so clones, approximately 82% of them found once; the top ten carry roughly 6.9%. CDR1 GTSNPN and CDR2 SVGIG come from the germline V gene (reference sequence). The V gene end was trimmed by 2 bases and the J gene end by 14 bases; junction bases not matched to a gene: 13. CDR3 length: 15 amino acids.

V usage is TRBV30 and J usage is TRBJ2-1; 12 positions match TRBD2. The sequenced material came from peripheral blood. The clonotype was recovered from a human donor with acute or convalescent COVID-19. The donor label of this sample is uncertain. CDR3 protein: CAWSHKGLAGGKEFF. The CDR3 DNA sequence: TGTGCCTGGAGTCATAAGGGGCTAGCGGGAGGGAAGGAGTTCTTC.